Shown below are 24 T cell receptor beta chains from a single sample sequenced in a study of T cell changes during pregnancy in multiple sclerosis. Libraries were prepared by immunoSEQ multiplex PCR; TCRdb keeps only in-frame clonotypes and omits some of them. This table has 70,000 or so clones, over 90% appearing once. The sample consisted of CD4+ T cells from peripheral blood mononuclear cells, taken after pregnancy. Receptor source: a female donor with multiple sclerosis, enrolled in a pregnancy study.

The CDR3 loop is CASSHTLAGGVDTQYF. In DNA, the CDR3 is TGCGCCAGCAGCCACACGCTAGCGGGAGGGGTAGATACGCAGTATTTT. The V call is TRBV4-1, the J call TRBJ2-3, with 12 positions matching TRBD2. This CDR3 is 16 amino acids long. Germline V gene lookup returns CDR1 MGHRA and CDR2 YSYEKL. The ends lost 3 bases at V and 5 bases at J; junction bases unmatched: 6.

The V gene is TRBV19, the J gene TRBJ2-5, with 8 bases that match TRBD2. This CDR3 is 11 amino acids long. Per the germline V gene, CDR1 is LNHDA and CDR2 is SQIVND (reference sequence). V dropped 5 bases and J dropped 9; count of bases not matched to a gene: 2. The CDR3 DNA follows: TGTGCCAGTAGTGCCGGGGGGGCCCAGTACTTC. Translated: CASSAGGAQYF.

The chain employs TRBV4-1 and TRBJ1-2; the D is unclear. Germline values: CDR1 MGHRA, CDR2 YSYEKL. CDR3 length equals 13 residues. V was clipped by 0 bases and J by 4 bases, with 6 bases between them. CDR3 sequence reads: CASSQESGYGYTF. The CDR3 bases are TGCGCCAGCAGCCAAGAGAGCGGCTATGGCTACACCTTC.

The rearrangement uses TRBV29-1 and TRBJ2-7; TRBD2 aligns across 9 bases. The CDR3 has 14 amino acids. V gave up 6 bases and J gave up 6 bases; unmatched junction bases: 12. Germline loops: CDR1 SQVTM, CDR2 ANQGSEA. The CDR3 DNA reads as TGCAGCGTAGGGGGAGCGGGGGGTGTCGCCGAGCAGTACTTC. Its protein is CSVGGAGGVAEQYF.

The chain carries TRBV6-5 and TRBJ1-2; possibly TRBD1 for D (5 bases). Trimming took 6 bases from V and 8 from J, leaving 16 bases between them. The CDR3 length is 13 residues. Looked up from germline, CDR1 is MNHEY and CDR2 is SVGAGI. Here the CDR3 DNA reads TGTGCCAGCAGACGAGAGACAGTCCGGGGCTACACCTTC. Encoded protein: CASRRETVRGYTF.

The genes are TRBV5-1 and TRBJ1-6, with 9 bases lining up with TRBD1. The CDR3 extends over 14 amino acids. The trim removed 3 bases at V and 10 bases at J, leaving 5 bases unmatched. In germline, CDR1 is SGHRS, CDR2 YFSETQ. The CDR3 spells CASSSGTGNSPLHF. The CDR3 nucleotides are TGCGCCAGCAGCTCCGGGACAGGGAACTCACCCCTCCACTTT. The full variable domain, its missing parts supplied by reference TRBV5-1 and TRBJ1-6, is KAGVTQTPRYLIKTRGQQVTLSCSPISGHRSVSWYQQTPGQGLQFLFEYFSETQRNKGNFPGRFSGRQFSNSRSEMNVSTLELGDSALYLCASSSGTGNSPLHFGNGTRLTVT.

This chain joins TRBV5-1 and TRBJ2-2; D perhaps matches TRBD2 (5 bases). Germline CDR1 and CDR2: SGHRS and YFSETQ. The length of the CDR3 is 13 residues. The V gene lost 5 bases and the J gene lost 3 bases, with 8 bases spanning the gap. This CDR3 reads CASRGVDTGELFF. The DNA of the CDR3 is TGCGCCAGCAGGGGAGTGGACACCGGGGAGCTGTTTTTT.

J is TRBJ2-5 and V is TRBV9, with 7 nucleotides matching TRBD1. CDR3 length: 15 residues. The trim removed 0 bases at V and 3 bases at J, leaving 5 bases unmatched. Germline CDR1 reads SGDLS; CDR2 reads YYNGEE. The CDR3 nucleotides read TGTGCCAGCAGCGTAGGGGACAGAGTCGAAGAGACCCAGTACTTC. It is translated as CASSVGDRVEETQYF.

The CDR3 DNA is TGTGCCAGCTCACAGACCCCAGCGGGAGGCGACGAGACCCAGTACTTC. Translating it yields CASSQTPAGGDETQYF. The genes are TRBV18 and TRBJ2-5; 9 bases are shared with TRBD2. The CDR3 extends over 16 amino acids. CDR1 KGHSH and CDR2 LQKENI come from the germline V gene. V shed 4 bases, J shed 5 bases, and the junction held 11 bases outside the gene matches.

The chain links TRBV5-1 to TRBJ2-3; D uncertain. Trimming removed 4 bases from V and 1 base from J, with 16 bases in between. Germline CDR1 is SGHRS and CDR2 is YFSETQ. The CDR3 contains 16 residues. CDR3 in amino acids: CASSAVPGSGTDTQYF. For the CDR3, the DNA is TGCGCCAGCAGCGCGGTCCCGGGTTCTGGCACAGATACGCAGTATTTT. Full variable domain (rest looked up from reference TRBV5-1 and TRBJ2-3): KAGVTQTPRYLIKTRGQQVTLSCSPISGHRSVSWYQQTPGQGLQFLFEYFSETQRNKGNFPGRFSGRQFSNSRSEMNVSTLELGDSALYLCASSAVPGSGTDTQYFGPGTRLTVL.

This clone has a single count. The chain recombines TRBV5-8 with TRBJ2-7; 10 positions agree with TRBD2. Losses at the gene ends were 4 bases for V and 4 bases for J; bases not matched to a gene: 11. Per the germline V gene, CDR1 is SGHTS and CDR2 is YDEGEE. This CDR3 has 16 amino acids. The CDR3 region is CASSGSRTSGRYEQYF. The CDR3 nucleotides read TGTGCCAGCAGCGGATCTCGGACTAGCGGACGTTACGAGCAGTACTTC.

This clone came up a few times. This chain links TRBV4-2 with TRBJ1-2; no clear D gene. The CDR3 contains 15 residues. V was pared by 0 bases and J by 7 bases, with 15 bases between. Germline V lookup: CDR1 LGHNA, CDR2 YNFKEQ. CDR3 amino acids: CASSQEASSAGGYTF. CDR3 in DNA: TGTGCCAGCAGCCAAGAGGCCTCATCCGCGGGTGGCTACACCTTC.

The rearrangement joins TRBV9 to TRBJ2-2; the D gene is possibly TRBD2 (5 bases). This CDR3 has 14 residues. The V gene lost 1 base and the J gene lost 5 bases, with 9 bases spanning the gap. Germline-derived CDR1 and CDR2 are SGDLS and YYNGEE. The CDR3 DNA reads as TGTGCCAGCAGCGTATTGACGGGGACCGGGGAGCTGTTTTTT. It specifies CASSVLTGTGELFF.

V usage is TRBV19 and J usage is TRBJ2-3; a possible D gene is TRBD1 (5 bases). V lost 1 base and J lost 3, with 14 bases in between. From germline, CDR1 is LNHDA and CDR2 SQIVND (reference sequence). The CDR3 sequence is 16 residues long. CDR3 loop: CASSIGGRFGTDTQYF. CDR3 DNA: TGTGCCAGTAGTATAGGGGGCAGGTTTGGAACAGATACGCAGTATTTT.

This sequence joins TRBV19 and TRBJ1-1, with D perhaps matching TRBD1 (5 bases). There are 14 residues in the CDR3. The germline V and J ends were trimmed by 7 bases and 0 bases, with 12 bases remaining between them. Germline CDR1 and CDR2: LNHDA and SQIVND (reference sequence). The CDR3 DNA reads TGTGCCAGTACGGGCGGACAACTGAACACTGAAGCTTTCTTT. It translates to CASTGGQLNTEAFF.

The genes are TRBV2 and TRBJ2-3; possibly TRBD2 for D (5 bases). Trimming took off 3 bases at V and 1 base at J, with 14 bases between the two ends. Germline-derived CDR1 and CDR2 are SNHLY and FYNNEI. The CDR3 length is 16 residues. Here the CDR3 reads CASSELGSGRTDTQYF. The DNA for the CDR3 is TGTGCCAGCAGTGAGTTGGGAAGCGGTCGCACAGATACGCAGTATTTT.

V gene TRBV29-1 combines with J gene TRBJ1-5; no firm D call. Trimming took off 3 bases at V and 6 bases at J, with 15 bases between the two ends. The CDR3 extends over 14 amino acids. Germline values: CDR1 SQVTM, CDR2 ANQGSEA. CDR3 region: CSVDLSDRGQPQHF. As DNA, the CDR3 is TGCAGCGTTGACCTCAGCGATAGAGGTCAGCCCCAGCATTTT.

In its sample, this clone was seen once. The chain has TRBV29-1 and TRBJ2-1, with 8 bases that match TRBD2. V lost 6 bases to trimming and J lost 3 bases; unmatched junction nucleotides: 7. Germline assignment: CDR1 SQVTM and CDR2 ANQGSEA. The CDR3 is made up of 14 amino acids. For the CDR3, the DNA is TGCAGCGTCGCCGACAGCGGGGGCTACAATGAGCAGTTCTTC. Residues: CSVADSGGYNEQFF.

This clone was seen once. The chain employs TRBV7-8 and TRBJ2-7; 11 bases are shared with TRBD1. V lost 5 bases and J lost 6; bases outside the gene matches: 9. CDR1 is SGHVS, CDR2 FQNEAQ, per germline. The CDR3 has 15 residues. This chain's CDR3 is CASSPLDRGPGEQYF. CDR3 coding DNA: TGTGCCAGCAGCCCATTGGACAGGGGGCCGGGCGAGCAGTACTTC.

The chain carries TRBV28 and TRBJ1-4, with a weak D call TRBD1 (5 bases). CDR1 and CDR2 from the germline V gene are MDHEN and SYDVKM. CDR3 length: 14 residues. V shed 6 bases and J shed 3 bases, with 11 bases lying between them. The chain's CDR3 is CASSTDRSNEKLFF. The CDR3 DNA sequence: TGTGCCAGCAGCACAGACAGATCTAATGAAAAACTGTTTTTT.

The CDR3 DNA follows: TGTGCCAGCAGTTTTACGGGACTAGCGGGCAACTCCTACGAGCAGTACTTC. Translated: CASSFTGLAGNSYEQYF. V is TRBV28 and J is TRBJ2-7, with 12 bases lining up with TRBD2. Trimming took 3 bases from V and 0 from J; bases not matched to a gene: 6. The CDR3 totals 17 residues. Per the germline V gene, CDR1 is MDHEN and CDR2 is SYDVKM.

The rearrangement uses TRBV11-3 and TRBJ2-1, with TRBD2 as a possible D gene (6 bases). V dropped 5 bases and J dropped 7 bases, with 12 bases sitting between them. The V gene's germline CDR1 is SGHNT and CDR2 YENEEA. This CDR3 spans 13 amino acids. The CDR3 loop reads CASSRGVGNEQFF. In nucleotides, the CDR3 is TGTGCCAGCAGCCGCGGGGTGGGGAATGAGCAGTTCTTC.

This clone has only one observation. The chain is built from TRBV4-1 and TRBJ1-1, with 7 bases matching TRBD1. Germline loops: CDR1 MGHRA, CDR2 YSYEKL. J was trimmed by 0 bases and V by 3 bases; bases with no gene match: 7. The CDR3 contains 16 residues. CDR3 sequence reads: CASSQGDSLLNTEAFF. Here the CDR3 DNA reads TGCGCCAGCAGCCAGGGGGACAGCCTCCTGAACACTGAAGCTTTCTTT.

This sequence joins TRBV5-1 and TRBJ2-7, with 11 bases identical to TRBD1. CDR1 and CDR2 from the germline V gene are SGHRS and YFSETQ. V shed 2 bases and J 3 bases; nucleotides not matched to a gene: 4. The CDR3 totals 15 residues. The DNA for the CDR3 is TGCGCCAGCAGCTTTGGACAGGGGGCCATCTACGAGCAGTACTTC. It yields the protein CASSFGQGAIYEQYF.